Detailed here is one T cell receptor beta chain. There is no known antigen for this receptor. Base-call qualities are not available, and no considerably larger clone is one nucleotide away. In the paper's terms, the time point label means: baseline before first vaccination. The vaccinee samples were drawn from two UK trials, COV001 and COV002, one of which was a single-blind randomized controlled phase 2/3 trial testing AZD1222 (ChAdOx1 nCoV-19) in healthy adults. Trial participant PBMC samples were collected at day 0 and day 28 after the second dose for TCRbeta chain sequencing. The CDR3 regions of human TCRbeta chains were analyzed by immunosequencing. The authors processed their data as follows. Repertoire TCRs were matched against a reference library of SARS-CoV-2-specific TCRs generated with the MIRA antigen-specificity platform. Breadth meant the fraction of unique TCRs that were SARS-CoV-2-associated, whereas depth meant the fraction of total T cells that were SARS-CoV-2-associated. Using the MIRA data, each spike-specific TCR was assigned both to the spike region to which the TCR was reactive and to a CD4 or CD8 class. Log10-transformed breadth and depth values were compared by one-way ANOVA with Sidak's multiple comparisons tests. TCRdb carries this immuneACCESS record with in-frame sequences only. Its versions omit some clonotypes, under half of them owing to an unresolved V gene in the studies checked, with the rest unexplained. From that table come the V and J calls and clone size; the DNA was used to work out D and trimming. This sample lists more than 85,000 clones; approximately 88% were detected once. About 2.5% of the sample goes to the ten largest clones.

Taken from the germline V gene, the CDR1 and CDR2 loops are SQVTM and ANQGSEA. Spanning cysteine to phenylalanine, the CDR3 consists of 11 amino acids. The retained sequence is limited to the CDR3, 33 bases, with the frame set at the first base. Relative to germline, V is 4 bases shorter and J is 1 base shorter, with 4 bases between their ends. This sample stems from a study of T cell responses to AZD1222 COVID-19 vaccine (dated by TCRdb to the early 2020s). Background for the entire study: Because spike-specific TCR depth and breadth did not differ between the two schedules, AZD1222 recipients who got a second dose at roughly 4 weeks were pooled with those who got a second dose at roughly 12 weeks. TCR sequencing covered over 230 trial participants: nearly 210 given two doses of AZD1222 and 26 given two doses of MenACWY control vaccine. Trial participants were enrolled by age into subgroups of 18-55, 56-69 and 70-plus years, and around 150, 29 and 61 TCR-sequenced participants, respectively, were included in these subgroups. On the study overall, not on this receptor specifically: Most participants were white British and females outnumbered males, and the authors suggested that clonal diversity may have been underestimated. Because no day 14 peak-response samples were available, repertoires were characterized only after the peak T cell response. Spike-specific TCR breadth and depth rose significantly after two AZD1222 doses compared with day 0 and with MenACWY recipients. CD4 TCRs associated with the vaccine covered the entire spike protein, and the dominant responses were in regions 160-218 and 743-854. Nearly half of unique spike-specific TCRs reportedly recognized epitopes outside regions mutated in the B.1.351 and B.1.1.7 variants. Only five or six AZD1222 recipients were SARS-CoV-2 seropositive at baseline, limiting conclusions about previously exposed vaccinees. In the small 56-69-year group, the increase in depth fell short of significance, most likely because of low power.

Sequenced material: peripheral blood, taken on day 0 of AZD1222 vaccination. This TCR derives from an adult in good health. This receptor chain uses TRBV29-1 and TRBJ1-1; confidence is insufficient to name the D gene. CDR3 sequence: CSVATNTEAFF. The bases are TGCAGCGTTGCCACGAACACTGAAGCTTTCTTT. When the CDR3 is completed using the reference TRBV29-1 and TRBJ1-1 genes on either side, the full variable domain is SAVISQKPSRDICQRGTSLTIQCQVDSQVTMMFWYRQQPGQSLTLIATANQGSEATYESGFVIDKFPISRPNLTFSTLTVSNMSPEDSSIYLCSVATNTEAFFGQGTRLTVV.